The 31 T cell receptor beta chains below come from one sample, sequenced in a study of shared clonotypes between healthy human individuals. Clones were sequenced by immunoSEQ multiplex PCR, and TCRdb holds only the in-frame ones, with some missing. The sample consists of around 600,000 clones, roughly 97% of them appearing once. What was sequenced was naive CD4+ T cells sorted from blood. Stated subset: CD45RA+ positively selected. The receptors come from a woman in her 30s in good health.

V usage is TRBV10-3 and J usage is TRBJ1-2; D is uncertain. The germline CDR1 and CDR2 sequences are ENHRY and SYGVKD. The CDR3 is 15 amino acids. Trimming pared 7 bases from V and 4 bases from J, leaving 19 bases between. The CDR3 DNA reads TGTGCCATCAAGCAGGAAGCATTCGGATTCTATGGCTACACCTTC. Its protein is CAIKQEAFGFYGYTF.

The chain is built from TRBV5-1 and TRBJ2-7; perhaps TRBD2 as D (6 bases). Deletions cut 0 bases from V and 0 bases from J, with 10 bases between. CDR3 length: 15 amino acids. Per the germline V gene, CDR1 is SGHRS and CDR2 is YFSETQ. The chain's CDR3 is CASSLVGSPSYEQYF. In DNA form, the CDR3 reads TGCGCCAGCAGCTTGGTCGGGAGTCCCTCCTACGAGCAGTACTTC.

The chain combines TRBV19 with TRBJ1-1; the D gene is possibly TRBD1 (6 bases). V gave up 3 bases and J gave up 12 bases, with 17 bases separating them. The CDR3 is 13 residues long. The germline V gene has CDR1 LNHDA and CDR2 SQIVND (reference sequence). CDR3 sequence reads: CASSIPRDTPPFF. The CDR3 coding sequence is TGTGCCAGTAGTATCCCCCGGGACACACCCCCTTTCTTT.

This clone occurred once. V gene TRBV5-1 combines with J gene TRBJ1-2, with TRBD1 identical over 8 bases. CDR3 length: 17 residues. Germline V gene data show CDR1 as SGHRS and CDR2 as YFSETQ. The V gene end was trimmed by 2 bases and the J gene end by 0 bases; junction bases not matched to a gene: 9. The chain's CDR3 is CASSLPGQAGPNYGYTF. As DNA, the CDR3 is TGCGCCAGCAGCTTACCGGGACAGGCCGGACCTAACTATGGCTACACCTTC.

V and J are TRBV5-8 and TRBJ2-1, with TRBD1 identical over 7 bases. The junction had 10 bases not matched to a gene; V was cut back by 4 bases and J by 0 bases. The CDR3 loop spans 17 amino acids. Germline V gene lookup returns CDR1 SGHTS and CDR2 YDEGEE. CDR3 in DNA: TGTGCCAGCAGCCGAATGCAGGGGGTACACTCCTACAATGAGCAGTTCTTC. Translating it yields CASSRMQGVHSYNEQFF.

The chain links TRBV5-1 to TRBJ1-1; D remains unclear. This CDR3 spans 14 amino acids. V gave up 2 bases and J gave up 2 bases, with 10 bases separating them. Germline V gene sequence: CDR1 SGHRS, CDR2 YFSETQ. CDR3 bases: TGCGCCAGCAGCTTACTCCTTCGAAACACTGAAGCTTTCTTT. It translates to CASSLLLRNTEAFF.

This clone was found once. The V call is TRBV7-3, the J call TRBJ2-6; 10 bases match TRBD1. The CDR3 is 16 residues long. Germline values: CDR1 SGHTA, CDR2 FQGTGA. The CDR3 reads CAPSGTGASGANVLTF. The CDR3 DNA follows: TGTGCGCCGTCGGGGACAGGGGCGTCTGGGGCCAACGTCCTGACTTTC.

The CDR3 protein is CASTRGYAGNNQPQHF. CDR3 DNA sequence: TGTGCCAGCACCAGGGGTTATGCGGGAAACAATCAGCCCCAGCATTTT. The chain carries TRBV2 and TRBJ1-5, with TRBD1 as a possible D gene (6 bases). Germline values: CDR1 SNHLY, CDR2 FYNNEI. The CDR3 loop spans 16 amino acids. V lost 7 bases and J 3 bases, leaving 19 bases between the germline ends.

J is TRBJ2-7 and V is TRBV19, with TRBD1 identical over 8 bases. The CDR3 sequence is 15 residues long. The V gene's germline CDR1 is LNHDA and CDR2 SQIVND (reference sequence). The J segment lost 2 bases and the V segment lost 4 bases, leaving 7 bases of the junction unmatched. The CDR3 sequence: CASSTQTGATYEQYF. The CDR3, as DNA: TGTGCCAGTAGTACCCAGACAGGGGCGACCTACGAGCAGTACTTC.

The V and J genes are TRBV7-9 and TRBJ1-5, with D unresolved. The germline gives CDR1 SEHNR, CDR2 FQNEAQ (reference sequence). V was trimmed by 1 base and J by 11 bases, leaving 12 bases between them. The CDR3 loop spans 13 amino acids. As DNA, the CDR3 is TGTGCCAGCAGCTTAGGTGGCCACACAGCCCAGCATTTT. This sequence encodes CASSLGGHTAQHF.

The chain carries TRBV2 and TRBJ2-4; D may be TRBD2 (5 bases). The germline V gene encodes CDR1 SNHLY and CDR2 FYNNEI. The CDR3 sequence is 12 residues long. V was clipped by 6 bases and J by 7 bases, with 10 bases between them. For the CDR3, the DNA is TGTGCCAGCAGGAGGACTGGTAACATTCAGTACTTC. Translating it yields CASRRTGNIQYF.

In regard to this clone: Distinct nucleotide sequences in the sample also encode this CDR3. The chain employs TRBV6-5 and TRBJ2-7; D gene uncertain. The length of the CDR3 is 13 residues. V lost 2 bases and J 4 bases, leaving 9 bases between the germline ends. The germline CDR1 and CDR2 sequences are MNHEY and SVGAGI. The CDR3 protein is CASSYRVGYEQYF. CDR3 DNA sequence: TGTGCCAGCAGTTACCGGGTGGGGTACGAGCAGTACTTC.

This sequence joins TRBV29-1 and TRBJ2-3; D unclear. CDR3 length: 11 amino acids. V lost 4 bases and J lost 0, with 2 bases in between. Germline V gene sequence: CDR1 SQVTM, CDR2 ANQGSEA. The CDR3 here is CSVASTDTQYF. CDR3 sequence (DNA): TGCAGCGTTGCTAGCACAGATACGCAGTATTTT.

The chain couples TRBV28 to TRBJ2-7, with TRBD2 as a possible D gene (7 bases). This CDR3 has 15 amino acids. Trimming removed 2 bases at V and 0 bases at J, with 11 bases between. The V gene's germline CDR1 is MDHEN and CDR2 SYDVKM. The CDR3, as DNA: TGTGCCAGCAGTTTACGGGGGGCAGGCTCCTACGAGCAGTACTTC. Residues: CASSLRGAGSYEQYF.

This chain connects TRBV10-3 to TRBJ2-7; possible D gene TRBD1, 6 bases. This CDR3 contains 13 residues. Germline V gene data show CDR1 as ENHRY and CDR2 as SYGVKD. V dropped 2 bases and J dropped 4 bases, with 9 bases sitting between them. CDR3 sequence reads: CAISEPGQYEQYF. In nucleotides, the CDR3 is TGTGCCATCAGTGAGCCCGGACAGTACGAGCAGTACTTC.

The V call is TRBV10-3, the J call TRBJ2-3; maybe TRBD1 (6 bases). Per the germline V gene, CDR1 is ENHRY and CDR2 is SYGVKD. The CDR3 contains 13 residues. The V end was cut by 8 bases, the J end by 0 bases, with 9 bases between. The CDR3 here is CAIRDISTDTQYF. In DNA, the CDR3 is TGTGCCATCCGGGACATCAGCACAGATACGCAGTATTTT.

The chain has TRBV28 and TRBJ1-6; no reliable D call. The CDR3 consists of 17 residues. Deletions cut 5 bases from V and 0 bases from J, with 14 bases between. The germline V gene has CDR1 MDHEN and CDR2 SYDVKM. CDR3 amino acids: CASSLTEPSSYNSPLHF. The CDR3 DNA follows: TGTGCCAGCAGTCTAACAGAACCTAGCTCCTATAATTCACCCCTCCACTTT.

This chain uses TRBV28 with TRBJ1-5; D might be TRBD1 (6 bases). There are 17 residues in the CDR3. V dropped 6 bases and J dropped 5 bases, with 23 bases sitting between them. The V gene's germline CDR1 is MDHEN and CDR2 SYDVKM. The CDR3 here is CASRRMRGGQIYQPQHF. In DNA, the CDR3 is TGTGCCAGCAGACGAATGAGGGGGGGGCAGATTTATCAGCCCCAGCATTTT.

The chain links TRBV11-2 to TRBJ1-2; D gene ambiguous. Germline CDR1 and CDR2: SGHAT and FQNNGV. V lost 3 bases and J lost 1, with 18 bases in between. This CDR3 region has 17 residues. The CDR3, as DNA: TGTGCCAGCAGCTTGGCAGAGCAATTTTACCATAACTATGGCTACACCTTC. It is translated as CASSLAEQFYHNYGYTF.

This rearrangement joins TRBV29-1 to TRBJ2-6, with 12 bases aligning to TRBD1. The CDR3 has 18 amino acids. Germline V lookup: CDR1 SQVTM, CDR2 ANQGSEA. J was trimmed by 1 base and V by 4 bases; bases with no gene match: 8. CDR3 protein: CSVGVRGQGASGANVLTF. The DNA of the CDR3 is TGCAGCGTTGGAGTGAGGGGACAGGGGGCGTCTGGGGCCAACGTCCTGACTTTC.

V and J are TRBV7-8 and TRBJ2-7; 14 bases align to TRBD2. Unmatched junction bases numbered 11, after V lost 5 bases and J lost 5 bases. Germline-derived CDR1 and CDR2 are SGHVS and FQNEAQ. The CDR3 length is 17 residues. CDR3 region: CASSPREAGLAGDEQYF. The DNA for the CDR3 is TGTGCCAGCAGCCCCCGGGAGGCGGGACTAGCGGGGGACGAGCAGTACTTC.

This rearrangement joins TRBV5-4 to TRBJ1-2; D uncertain. This CDR3 is built from 16 residues. Germline V CDR1 and CDR2: SGHNT, YYREEE (reference sequence). V lost 0 bases and J 0 bases, leaving 12 bases between the germline ends. In nucleotides, the CDR3 is TGTGCCAGCAGCTTGGACAGTCAGGCTACTAACTATGGCTACACCTTC. Amino acids: CASSLDSQATNYGYTF.

The chain is built from TRBV30 and TRBJ2-5; D is unresolved. CDR3 size: 15 residues. Germline V gene sequence: CDR1 GTSNPN, CDR2 SVGIG (reference sequence). V dropped 3 bases and J dropped 4 bases, with 18 bases sitting between them. CDR3 region: CAWSRSRKGPETQYF. CDR3 coding DNA: TGTGCCTGGAGCCGGTCACGGAAGGGTCCAGAGACCCAGTACTTC.

J is TRBJ2-7 and V is TRBV6-1; D is perhaps TRBD2 (6 bases). CDR1 is MNHNS, CDR2 SASEGT, per germline. The CDR3 covers 17 residues. The V and J ends lost 4 bases and 1 base respectively, with 20 bases between them. The DNA of the CDR3 is TGTGCCAGCAGTGGTTTTTTGGAGGGGAAGTCGTCCTACGAGCAGTACTTC. Translating gives CASSGFLEGKSSYEQYF.

The chain joins TRBV28 to TRBJ2-1; 13 bases line up with TRBD2. Germline lookup yields CDR1 MDHEN and CDR2 SYDVKM. This CDR3 contains 14 residues. V trimming: 6 bases; J trimming: 8 bases; junction bases outside the gene matches: 4. CDR3 residues: CASSPGLAGDEQFF. The CDR3 DNA reads TGTGCCAGCAGCCCCGGACTAGCGGGAGATGAGCAGTTCTTC.

The chain has TRBV2 and TRBJ1-4; D is ambiguous. Germline CDR1 is SNHLY and CDR2 is FYNNEI. The CDR3 is 13 amino acids. Between the trimmed V and J ends, which lost 4 bases and 7 bases, there was a span of 10 bases. The CDR3 here is CASSGRGIEKLFF. For the CDR3, the DNA is TGTGCCAGCAGTGGTAGAGGAATTGAAAAACTGTTTTTT. Variable domain in full (rest from reference TRBV2 and TRBJ1-4): EPEVTQTPSHQVTQMGQEVILRCVPISNHLYFYWYRQILGQKVEFLVSFYNNEISEKSEIFDDQFSVERPDGSNFTLKIRSTKLEDSAMYFCASSGRGIEKLFFGSGTQLSVL.

The gene calls are TRBV7-6 and TRBJ2-5, with 7 bases identical to TRBD2. Germline CDR1 SGHVS, CDR2 FNYEAQ. With 0 bases clipped from V and 7 bases from J, the junction kept 11 bases outside the gene matches. The length of the CDR3 is 16 residues. CDR3 loop: CASSLAGAGDLWTQYF. The CDR3 nucleotides read TGTGCCAGCAGCTTAGCGGGTGCGGGAGATTTGTGGACCCAGTACTTC.

The chain is built from TRBV4-2 and TRBJ2-7; TRBD2 matches 9 bases. Germline V lookup: CDR1 LGHNA, CDR2 YNFKEQ. The CDR3 sequence is 16 residues long. After removal of 1 base from V and 6 bases from J, the junction contained 10 bases not matched to a gene. As DNA, the CDR3 is TGTGCCAGCAGCCAAGGGGAATTAGCGGGAGTACTCGAGCAGTACTTC. Amino acid sequence: CASSQGELAGVLEQYF.

The J gene is TRBJ2-7, the V gene TRBV27; TRBD2 is a possible D gene (6 bases). The germline V gene encodes CDR1 MNHEY and CDR2 SMNVEV (reference sequence). V lost 1 base and J lost 4, with 29 bases in between. The CDR3 totals 20 residues. The CDR3 region has the DNA TGTGCCAGCAGTTTATGGAAGTGGAGGGCTGGAGGAGGGAGTGGATACGAGCAGTACTTC. Encoded protein: CASSLWKWRAGGGSGYEQYF.

This sequence joins TRBV28 and TRBJ1-1, with D possibly matching TRBD1 (6 bases). Germline V lookup: CDR1 MDHEN, CDR2 SYDVKM. V was shortened by 6 bases and J by 6 bases, with 20 bases between the two germline ends. The CDR3 covers 15 residues. The CDR3 loop is CASSPTGGGLAEAFF. DNA of the CDR3: TGTGCCAGCAGCCCGACGGGTGGGGGGCTGGCTGAAGCTTTCTTT.

The genes are TRBV5-1 and TRBJ2-1; 13 bases match TRBD2. Germline V lookup: CDR1 SGHRS, CDR2 YFSETQ. The length of the CDR3 is 16 residues. Trimming cost V 3 bases and J 9 bases; bases outside gene matches: 9. The CDR3 is CASSSTLLAGGSEQFF. In DNA form, the CDR3 reads TGCGCCAGCAGCTCGACGTTACTAGCGGGAGGGAGTGAGCAGTTCTTC.